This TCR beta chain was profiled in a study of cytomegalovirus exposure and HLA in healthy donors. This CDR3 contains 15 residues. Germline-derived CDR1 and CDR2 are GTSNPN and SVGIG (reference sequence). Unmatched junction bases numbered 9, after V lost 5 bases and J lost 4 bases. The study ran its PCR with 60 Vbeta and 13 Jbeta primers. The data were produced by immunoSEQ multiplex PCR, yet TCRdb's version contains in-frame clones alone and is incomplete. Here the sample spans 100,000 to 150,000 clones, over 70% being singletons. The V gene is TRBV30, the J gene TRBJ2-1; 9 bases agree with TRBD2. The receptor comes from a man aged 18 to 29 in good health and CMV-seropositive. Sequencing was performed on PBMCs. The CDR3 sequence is CAWGAGGPAYNEQFF. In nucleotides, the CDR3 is TGTGCCTGGGGGGCGGGGGGGCCGGCGTACAATGAGCAGTTCTTC. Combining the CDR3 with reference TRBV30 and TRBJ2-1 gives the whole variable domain SQTIHQWPATLVQPVGSPLSLECTVEGTSNPNLYWYRQAAGRGLQLLFYSVGIGQISSEVPQNLSASRPQDRQFILSSKKLLLSDSGFYLCAWGAGGPAYNEQFFGPGTRLTVL.